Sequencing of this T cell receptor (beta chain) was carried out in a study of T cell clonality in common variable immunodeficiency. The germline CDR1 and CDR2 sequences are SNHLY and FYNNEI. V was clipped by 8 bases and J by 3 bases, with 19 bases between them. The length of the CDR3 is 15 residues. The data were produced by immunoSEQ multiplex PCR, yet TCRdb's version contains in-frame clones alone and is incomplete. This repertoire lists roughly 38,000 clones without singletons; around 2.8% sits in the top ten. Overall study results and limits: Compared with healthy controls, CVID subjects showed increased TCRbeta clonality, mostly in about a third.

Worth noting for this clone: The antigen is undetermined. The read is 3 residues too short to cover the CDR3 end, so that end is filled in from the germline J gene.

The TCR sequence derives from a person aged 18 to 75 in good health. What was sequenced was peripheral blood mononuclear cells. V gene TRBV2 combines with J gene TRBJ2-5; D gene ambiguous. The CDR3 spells CASGQYALTEETQYF. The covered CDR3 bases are TGTGCCAGCGGTCAGTATGCCCTTACCGAAGAGACC. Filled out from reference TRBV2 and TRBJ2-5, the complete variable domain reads EPEVTQTPSHQVTQMGQEVILRCVPISNHLYFYWYRQILGQKVEFLVSFYNNEISEKSEIFDDQFSVERPDGSNFTLKIRSTKLEDSAMYFCASGQYALTEETQYFGPGTRLLVL.